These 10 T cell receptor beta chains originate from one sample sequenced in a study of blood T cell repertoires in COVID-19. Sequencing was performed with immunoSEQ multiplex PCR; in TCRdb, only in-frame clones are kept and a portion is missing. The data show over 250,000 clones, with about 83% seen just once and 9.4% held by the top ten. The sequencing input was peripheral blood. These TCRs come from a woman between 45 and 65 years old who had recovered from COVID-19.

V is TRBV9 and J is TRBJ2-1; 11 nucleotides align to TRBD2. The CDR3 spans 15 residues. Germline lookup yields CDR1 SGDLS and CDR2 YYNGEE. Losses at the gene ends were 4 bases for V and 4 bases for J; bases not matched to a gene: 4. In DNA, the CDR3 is TGTGCCAGCAGCCTCGGGACTAGCGGTTACAATGAGCAGTTCTTC. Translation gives CASSLGTSGYNEQFF.

CDR3: CSGGGTGGFTDTQYF. The CDR3 bases are TGCAGCGGGGGGGGGACAGGGGGCTTCACAGATACGCAGTATTTT. V is TRBV29-1 and J is TRBJ2-3; TRBD1 matches 12 bases. The CDR3 is 15 amino acids. With V trimmed by 7 bases and J by 2 bases, 7 bases remained unmatched. Germline V gives CDR1 SQVTM, CDR2 ANQGSEA.

The CDR3 region has the DNA TGTGCCAGCCACAACATTATCTTCACAGGGTCGGCCGGCACCCCTCCTAGCAATCAGCCCCAGCATTTT. This codes for CASHNIIFTGSAGTPPSNQPQHF. The chain couples TRBV3-1 (or the pseudogene TRBV3-2) to TRBJ1-5; possible D gene TRBD1, 6 bases. Germline CDR1 and CDR2: LGHDT and YNNKEL (reference sequence). The V end was cut by 8 bases, the J end by 0 bases, with 38 bases between. The CDR3 is 23 amino acids.

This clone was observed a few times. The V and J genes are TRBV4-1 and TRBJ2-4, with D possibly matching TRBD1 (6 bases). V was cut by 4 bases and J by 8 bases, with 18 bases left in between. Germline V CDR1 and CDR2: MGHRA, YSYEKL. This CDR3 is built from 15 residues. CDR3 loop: CASSPVGQGFDIQYF. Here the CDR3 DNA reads TGCGCCAGCAGCCCTGTGGGACAAGGTTTTGACATTCAGTACTTC.

CDR3 sequence reads: CASRKYSPSGNTIYF. For the CDR3, the DNA is TGTGCCAGCAGAAAATACAGCCCCTCTGGAAACACCATATATTTT. J is TRBJ1-3 and V is TRBV6-5; D uncertain. Trimming stripped 6 bases from V and 0 bases from J, with 12 bases between. The CDR3 totals 15 residues. Germline V CDR1 and CDR2: MNHEY, SVGAGI.

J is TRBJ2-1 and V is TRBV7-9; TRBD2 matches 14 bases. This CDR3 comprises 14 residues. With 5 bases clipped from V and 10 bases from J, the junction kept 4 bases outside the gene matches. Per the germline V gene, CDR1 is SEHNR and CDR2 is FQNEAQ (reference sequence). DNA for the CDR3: TGTGCCAGCAGCACGGGACTAGCGGGAGTGGAGCAGTTCTTC. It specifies CASSTGLAGVEQFF.

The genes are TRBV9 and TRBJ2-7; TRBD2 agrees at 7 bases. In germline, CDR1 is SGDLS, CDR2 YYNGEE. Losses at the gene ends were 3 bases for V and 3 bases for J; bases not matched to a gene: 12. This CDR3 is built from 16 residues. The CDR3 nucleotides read TGTGCCAGCAGCGCCAGGGAGGGAGTAAAAGACTACGAGCAGTACTTC. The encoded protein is CASSAREGVKDYEQYF.

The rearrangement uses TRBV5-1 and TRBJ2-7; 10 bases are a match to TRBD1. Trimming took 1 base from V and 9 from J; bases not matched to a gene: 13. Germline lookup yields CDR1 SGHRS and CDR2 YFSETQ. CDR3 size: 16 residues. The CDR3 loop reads CASSLTPDRGFNSQYF. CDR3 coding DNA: TGCGCCAGCAGCTTGACCCCGGACAGGGGGTTTAATTCGCAGTACTTC.

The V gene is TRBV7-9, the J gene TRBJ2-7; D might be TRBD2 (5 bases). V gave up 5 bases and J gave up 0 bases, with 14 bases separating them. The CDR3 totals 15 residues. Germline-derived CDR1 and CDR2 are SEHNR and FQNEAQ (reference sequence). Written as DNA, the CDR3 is TGTGCCAGCAGCGCGACCCGGGAATCCTCCTACGAGCAGTACTTC. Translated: CASSATRESSYEQYF. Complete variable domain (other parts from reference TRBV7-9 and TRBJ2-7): DTGVSQNPRHKITKRGQNVTFRCDPISEHNRLYWYRQTLGQGPEFLTYFQNEAQLEKSRLLSDRFSAERPKGSFSTLEIQRTEQGDSAMYLCASSATRESSYEQYFGPGTRLTVT.

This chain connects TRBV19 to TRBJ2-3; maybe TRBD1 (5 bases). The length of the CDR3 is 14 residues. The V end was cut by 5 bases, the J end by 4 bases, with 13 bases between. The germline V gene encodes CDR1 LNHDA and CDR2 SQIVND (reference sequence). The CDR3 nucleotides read TGTGCCAGTAGTTTAACTGTAGGGGCAGATACGCAGTATTTT. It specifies CASSLTVGADTQYF.